What follows is one T cell receptor beta chain and its context. What it recognizes is unknown. This entry is derived from a study of Graves' ophthalmopathy and Graves' hyperthyroidism. General study results and limits: It was with about 71% sensitivity and around 75% specificity that the model predicted ophthalmopathy progression. Built on 13 signatures, a model told ophthalmopathy apart from stable hyperthyroidism with approximately 88% sensitivity and 70% to 82% specificity.

The authors diagnosed from clinical symptoms, serum thyroxine, TRAb, thyroid ultrasound and orbital computed tomography. Germline V gene data show CDR1 as SQVTM and CDR2 as ANQGSEA. J lost 10 bases, V lost 6 bases, and 6 bases had no gene match. This CDR3 contains 12 residues. The study amplified TCR beta CDR3 regions using RNA transcripts. Second-round multiplex PCR followed a first-round RT-PCR using HTBI primers. Via MiXCR, TCRdb re-called the multiplex PCR reads, giving one row per CDR3 protein. There are about 550,000 distinct CDR3 sequences in the sample; approximately 37% occur only once, and roughly 4% lies in the top ten.

The V gene is TRBV29-1, the J gene TRBJ2-6; TRBD2 matches at 7 bases. The source is an adult man with Graves' hyperthyroidism. Sample: peripheral blood or thyroid tissue (not recorded which). CDR3 in amino acids: CSVAAGVNVLTF. CDR3 in DNA: TGCAGCGTGGCCGCGGGGGTGAACGTCCTGACTTTC.